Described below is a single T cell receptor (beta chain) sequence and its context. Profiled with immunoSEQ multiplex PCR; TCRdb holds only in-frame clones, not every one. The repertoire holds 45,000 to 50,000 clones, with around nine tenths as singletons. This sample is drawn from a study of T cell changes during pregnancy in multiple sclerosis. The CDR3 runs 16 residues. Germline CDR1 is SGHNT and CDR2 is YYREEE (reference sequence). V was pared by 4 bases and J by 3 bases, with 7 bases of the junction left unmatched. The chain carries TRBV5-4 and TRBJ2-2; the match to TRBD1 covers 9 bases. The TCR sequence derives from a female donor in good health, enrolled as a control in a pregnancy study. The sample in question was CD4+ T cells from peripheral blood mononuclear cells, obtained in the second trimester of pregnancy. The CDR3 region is CASSPGQGLHTGELFF. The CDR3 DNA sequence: TGTGCCAGCAGCCCGGGACAGGGTTTGCACACCGGGGAGCTGTTTTTT.